This TCR beta chain originates from a study of response to subunit inactivated influenza vaccine. Study-wide results and caveats: There was a suggestion from the authors that each seasonal influenza vaccination recruits few new T cells.

This clonotype was seen only a few times. Its cognate antigen is unknown. With 5 bases clipped from V and 9 bases from J, the junction kept 9 bases outside the gene matches. Germline V gene lookup returns CDR1 DFQATT and CDR2 SNEGSKA (reference sequence). The CDR3 contains 13 residues. Via MiXCR, TCRdb re-called the RT-PCR reads, giving one row per CDR3 protein. The sample contains more than 700,000 distinct CDR3 sequences, about 20% of which appear only once. This clonotype was obtained from a middle-aged man who received an inactivated influenza vaccine. The J gene is TRBJ2-1, the V gene TRBV20-1, with 8 nucleotides matching TRBD1. The sample here was PBMCs from blood, taken roughly 5 days after vaccination. The CDR3 region has the DNA TGCAGTGCTGCAGGAGGGACAGGAAGTGAGCAGTTCTTC. It is translated as CSAAGGTGSEQFF.